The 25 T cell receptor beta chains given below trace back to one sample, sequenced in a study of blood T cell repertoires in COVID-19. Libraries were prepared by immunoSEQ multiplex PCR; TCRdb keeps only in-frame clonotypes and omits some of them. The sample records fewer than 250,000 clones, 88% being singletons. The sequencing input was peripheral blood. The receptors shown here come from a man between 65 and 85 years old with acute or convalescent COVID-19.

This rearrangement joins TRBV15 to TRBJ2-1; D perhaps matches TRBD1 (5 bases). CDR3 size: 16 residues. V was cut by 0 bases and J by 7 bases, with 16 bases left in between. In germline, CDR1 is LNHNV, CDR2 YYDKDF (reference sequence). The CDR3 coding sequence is TGTGCCACCAGCAGAGACCGACAGCTAACCTGGAATGAGCAGTTCTTC. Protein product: CATSRDRQLTWNEQFF.

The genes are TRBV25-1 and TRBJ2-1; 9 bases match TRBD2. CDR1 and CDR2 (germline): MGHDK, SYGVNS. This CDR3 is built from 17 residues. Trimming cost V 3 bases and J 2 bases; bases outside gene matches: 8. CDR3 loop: CASSDLPGTSPYNEQFF. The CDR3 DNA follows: TGTGCCAGCAGTGACCTCCCCGGGACTAGCCCCTACAATGAGCAGTTCTTC.

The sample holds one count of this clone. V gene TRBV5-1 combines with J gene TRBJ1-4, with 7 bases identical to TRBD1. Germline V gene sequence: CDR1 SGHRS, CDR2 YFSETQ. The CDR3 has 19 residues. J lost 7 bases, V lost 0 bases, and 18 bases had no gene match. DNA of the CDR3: TGCGCCAGCAGCTTGGACCTACAGGGGTCTCCTTTAAGGGCTGAAAAACTGTTTTTT. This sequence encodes CASSLDLQGSPLRAEKLFF.

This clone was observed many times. The CDR3 here is CASSITPGQGTYEQYF. The CDR3 region has the DNA TGTGCCAGTAGTATTACCCCGGGACAGGGGACATACGAGCAGTACTTC. The chain joins TRBV19 to TRBJ2-7; 10 nucleotides line up with TRBD1. The CDR3 spans 16 residues. Per germline, CDR1 LNHDA and CDR2 SQIVND (reference sequence). V was clipped by 3 bases and J by 4 bases; unmatched bases: 9.

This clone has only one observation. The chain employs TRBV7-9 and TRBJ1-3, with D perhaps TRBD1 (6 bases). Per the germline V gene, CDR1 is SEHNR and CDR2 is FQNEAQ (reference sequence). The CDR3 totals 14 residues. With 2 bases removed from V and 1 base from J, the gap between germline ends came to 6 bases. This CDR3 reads CASSLRGSGNTIYF. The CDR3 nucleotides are TGTGCCAGCAGCTTAAGGGGGTCTGGAAACACCATATATTTT. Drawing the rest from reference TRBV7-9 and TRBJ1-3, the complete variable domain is DTGVSQNPRHKITKRGQNVTFRCDPISEHNRLYWYRQTLGQGPEFLTYFQNEAQLEKSRLLSDRFSAERPKGSFSTLEIQRTEQGDSAMYLCASSLRGSGNTIYFGEGSWLTVV.

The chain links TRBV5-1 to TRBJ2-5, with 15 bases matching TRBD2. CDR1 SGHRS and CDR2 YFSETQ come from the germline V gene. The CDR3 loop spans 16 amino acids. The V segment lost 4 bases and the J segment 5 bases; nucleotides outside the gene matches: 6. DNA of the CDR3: TGCGCCAGCAGCACCGGACTAGCGGGAGGGCCTGAGACCCAGTACTTC. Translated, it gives CASSTGLAGGPETQYF.

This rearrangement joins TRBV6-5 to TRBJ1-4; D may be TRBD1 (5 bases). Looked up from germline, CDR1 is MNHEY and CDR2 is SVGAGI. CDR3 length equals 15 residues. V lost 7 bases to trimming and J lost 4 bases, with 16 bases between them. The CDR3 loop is CASTREGLGNEKLFF. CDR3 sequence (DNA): TGTGCCAGCACCCGGGAGGGGTTAGGTAATGAAAAACTGTTTTTT.

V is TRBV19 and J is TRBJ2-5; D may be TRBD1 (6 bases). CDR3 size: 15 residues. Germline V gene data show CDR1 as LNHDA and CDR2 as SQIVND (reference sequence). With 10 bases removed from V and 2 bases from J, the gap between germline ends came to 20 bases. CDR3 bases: TGTGCCACCTCACCCCGGGGACAAATACAAGAGACCCAGTACTTC. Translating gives CATSPRGQIQETQYF.

CDR3 bases: TGTGCCAGCAGTGATGACAGGCGCGGGAACACTGAAGCTTTCTTT. This gives the protein CASSDDRRGNTEAFF. The rearrangement links TRBV25-1 to TRBJ1-1; TRBD1 is a possible D gene (6 bases). This CDR3 comprises 15 residues. V lost 3 bases to trimming and J lost 1 base, with 12 bases between them. Germline assignment: CDR1 MGHDK and CDR2 SYGVNS.

The CDR3 reads CASSLGGTSPIGELFF. CDR3 DNA: TGTGCCAGCAGCTTAGGCGGGACTAGTCCAATCGGGGAGCTGTTTTTT. This chain joins TRBV7-2 and TRBJ2-2; 8 nucleotides match TRBD2. J gave up 7 bases and V 1 base, and 8 bases lay outside the gene matches. The length of the CDR3 is 16 residues. The germline gives CDR1 SGHTA, CDR2 FQGNSA.

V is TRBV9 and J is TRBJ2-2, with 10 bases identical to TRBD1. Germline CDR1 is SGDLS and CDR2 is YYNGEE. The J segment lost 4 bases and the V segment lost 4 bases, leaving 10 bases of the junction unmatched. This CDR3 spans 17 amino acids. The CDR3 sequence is CASSPRGGTGVTGELFF. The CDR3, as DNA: TGTGCCAGCAGCCCCCGGGGGGGGACAGGGGTCACCGGGGAGCTGTTTTTT.

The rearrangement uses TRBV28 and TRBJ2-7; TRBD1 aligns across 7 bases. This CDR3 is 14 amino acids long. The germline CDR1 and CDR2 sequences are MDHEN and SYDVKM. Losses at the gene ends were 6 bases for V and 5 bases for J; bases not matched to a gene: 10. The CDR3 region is CASRSSGQIHEQYF. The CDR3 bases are TGTGCCAGCAGGTCTTCGGGACAGATCCACGAGCAGTACTTC. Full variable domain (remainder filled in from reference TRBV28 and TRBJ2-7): DVKVTQSSRYLVKRTGEKVFLECVQDMDHENMFWYRQDPGLGLRLIYFSYDVKMKEKGDIPEGYSVSREKKERFSLILESASTNQTSMYLCASRSSGQIHEQYFGPGTRLTVT.

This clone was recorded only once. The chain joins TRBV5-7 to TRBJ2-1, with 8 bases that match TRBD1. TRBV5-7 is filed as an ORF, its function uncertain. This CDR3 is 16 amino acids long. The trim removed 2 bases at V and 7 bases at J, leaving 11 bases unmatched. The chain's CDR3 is CASSFPGDRGENEQFF. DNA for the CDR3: TGTGCCAGCAGCTTCCCCGGAGACAGGGGAGAGAATGAGCAGTTCTTC.

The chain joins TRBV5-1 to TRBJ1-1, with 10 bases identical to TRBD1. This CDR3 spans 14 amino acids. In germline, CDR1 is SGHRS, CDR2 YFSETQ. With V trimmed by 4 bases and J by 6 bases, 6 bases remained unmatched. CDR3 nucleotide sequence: TGCGCCAGCAGCATGGGACAGGGGCTATCTGAAGCTTTCTTT. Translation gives CASSMGQGLSEAFF.

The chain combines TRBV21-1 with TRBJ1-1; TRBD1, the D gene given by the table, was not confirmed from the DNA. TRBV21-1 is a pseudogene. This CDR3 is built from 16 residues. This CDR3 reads CASSNGTGGDNTEAFF. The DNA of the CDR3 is TGTGCCAGCAGCAATGGGACAGGGGGCGACAACACTGAAGCTTTCTTT.

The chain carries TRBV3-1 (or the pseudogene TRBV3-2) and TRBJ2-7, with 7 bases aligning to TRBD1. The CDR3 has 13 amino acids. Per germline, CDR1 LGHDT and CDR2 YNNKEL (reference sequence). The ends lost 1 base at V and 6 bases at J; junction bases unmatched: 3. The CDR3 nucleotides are TGTGCCAGCAGCCAAGCTTACAGGGGCGAGCAGTACTTC. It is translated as CASSQAYRGEQYF.

CDR3 bases: TGTGCCATCAAAGAGACAGATAACTATGGCTACACCTTC. Translated, it gives CAIKETDNYGYTF. The rearrangement joins TRBV10-3 to TRBJ1-2, with D perhaps matching TRBD1 (5 bases). The CDR3 sequence is 13 residues long. Looked up from germline, CDR1 is ENHRY and CDR2 is SYGVKD. The V end was cut by 7 bases, the J end by 1 base, with 10 bases between.

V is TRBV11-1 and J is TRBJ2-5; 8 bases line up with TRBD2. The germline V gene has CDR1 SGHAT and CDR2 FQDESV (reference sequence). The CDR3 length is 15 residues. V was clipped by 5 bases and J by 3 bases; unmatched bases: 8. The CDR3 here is CASSPRTSGEETQYF. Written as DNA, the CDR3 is TGTGCCAGCAGCCCCCGCACTAGCGGTGAAGAGACCCAGTACTTC.

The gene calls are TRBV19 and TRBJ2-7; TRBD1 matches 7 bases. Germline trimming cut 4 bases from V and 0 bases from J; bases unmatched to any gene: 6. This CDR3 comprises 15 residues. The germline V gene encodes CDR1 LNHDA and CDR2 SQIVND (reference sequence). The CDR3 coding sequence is TGTGCCAGTAGTACCCAGACAGGGCCCTCCTACGAGCAGTACTTC. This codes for CASSTQTGPSYEQYF.

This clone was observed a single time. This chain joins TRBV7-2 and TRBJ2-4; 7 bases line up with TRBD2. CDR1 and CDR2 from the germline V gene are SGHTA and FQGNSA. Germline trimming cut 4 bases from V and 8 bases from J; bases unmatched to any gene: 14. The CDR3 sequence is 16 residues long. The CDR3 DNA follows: TGTGCCAGCAGCTCGGGAGGAGGGAGGGCGAGGGACATTCAGTACTTC. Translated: CASSSGGGRARDIQYF.

CDR3 nucleotide sequence: TGTGCCAGTACCCCCCGGGACTCCCTGGGGGAAAAACTGTTTTTT. Translation: CASTPRDSLGEKLFF. The rearrangement links TRBV19 to TRBJ1-4; TRBD1 might be the D (5 bases). V lost 7 bases and J 8 bases, leaving 20 bases between the germline ends. Germline CDR1 reads LNHDA; CDR2 reads SQIVND (reference sequence). This CDR3 is built from 15 residues. Combining the CDR3 with reference TRBV19 and TRBJ1-4 gives the whole variable domain DGGITQSPKYLFRKEGQNVTLSCEQNLNHDAMYWYRQDPGQGLRLIYYSQIVNDFQKGDIAEGYSVSREKKESFPLTVTSAQKNPTAFYLCASTPRDSLGEKLFFGSGTQLSVL.

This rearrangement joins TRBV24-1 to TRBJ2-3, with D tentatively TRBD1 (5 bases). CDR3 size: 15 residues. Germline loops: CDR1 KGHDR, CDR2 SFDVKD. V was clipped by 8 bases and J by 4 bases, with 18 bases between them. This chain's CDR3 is CATTDTQGTADTQYF. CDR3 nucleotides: TGTGCCACCACCGATACCCAGGGTACGGCAGATACGCAGTATTTT.

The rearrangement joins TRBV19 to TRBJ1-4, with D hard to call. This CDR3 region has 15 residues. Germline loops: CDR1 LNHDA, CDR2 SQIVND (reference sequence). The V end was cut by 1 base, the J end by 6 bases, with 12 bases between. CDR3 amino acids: CASSIGQSEHEKLFF. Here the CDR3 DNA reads TGTGCCAGTAGTATAGGACAATCTGAGCATGAAAAACTGTTTTTT.

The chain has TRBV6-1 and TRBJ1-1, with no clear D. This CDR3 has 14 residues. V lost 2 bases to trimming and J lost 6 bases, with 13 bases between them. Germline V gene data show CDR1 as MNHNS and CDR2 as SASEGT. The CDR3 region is CASSELGGSPEAFF. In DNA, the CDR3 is TGTGCCAGCAGTGAACTTGGAGGGAGCCCTGAAGCTTTCTTT.

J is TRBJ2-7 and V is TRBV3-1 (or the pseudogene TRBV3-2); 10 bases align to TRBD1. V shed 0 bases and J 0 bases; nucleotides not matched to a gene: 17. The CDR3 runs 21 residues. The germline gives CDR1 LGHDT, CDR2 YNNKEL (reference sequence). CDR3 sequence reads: CASSQDHPGQGLFSSSYEQYF. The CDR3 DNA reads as TGTGCCAGCAGCCAAGATCATCCGGGACAGGGGCTATTCTCGAGCTCCTACGAGCAGTACTTC.